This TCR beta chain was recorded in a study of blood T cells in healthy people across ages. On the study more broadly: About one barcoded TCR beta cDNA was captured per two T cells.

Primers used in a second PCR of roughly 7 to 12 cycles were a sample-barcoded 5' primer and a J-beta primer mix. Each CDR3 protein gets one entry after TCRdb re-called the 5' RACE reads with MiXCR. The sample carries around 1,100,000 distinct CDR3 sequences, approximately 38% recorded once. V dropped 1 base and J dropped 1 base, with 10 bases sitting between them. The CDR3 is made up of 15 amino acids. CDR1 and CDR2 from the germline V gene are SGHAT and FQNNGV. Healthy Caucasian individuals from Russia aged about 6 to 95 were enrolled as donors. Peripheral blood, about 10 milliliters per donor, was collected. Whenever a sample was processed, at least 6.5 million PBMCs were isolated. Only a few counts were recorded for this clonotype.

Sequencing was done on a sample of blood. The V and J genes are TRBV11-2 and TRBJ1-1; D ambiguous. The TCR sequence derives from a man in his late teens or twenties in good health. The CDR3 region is CASSLGHGSNTEAFF. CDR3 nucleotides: TGTGCCAGCAGCTTAGGACATGGATCGAACACTGAAGCTTTCTTT.